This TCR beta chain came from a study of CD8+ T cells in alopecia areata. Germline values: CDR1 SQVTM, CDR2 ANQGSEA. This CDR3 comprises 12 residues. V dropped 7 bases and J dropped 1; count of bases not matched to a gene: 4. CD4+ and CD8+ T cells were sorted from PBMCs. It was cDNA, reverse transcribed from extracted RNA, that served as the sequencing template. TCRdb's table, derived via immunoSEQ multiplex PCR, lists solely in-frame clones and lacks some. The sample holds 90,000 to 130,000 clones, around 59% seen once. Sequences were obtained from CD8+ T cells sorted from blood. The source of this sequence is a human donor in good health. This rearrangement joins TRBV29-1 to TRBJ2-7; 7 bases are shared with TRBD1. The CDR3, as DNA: TGCAGCGATCGGGACAGTTCCTACGAGCAGTACTTC. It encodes CSDRDSSYEQYF.